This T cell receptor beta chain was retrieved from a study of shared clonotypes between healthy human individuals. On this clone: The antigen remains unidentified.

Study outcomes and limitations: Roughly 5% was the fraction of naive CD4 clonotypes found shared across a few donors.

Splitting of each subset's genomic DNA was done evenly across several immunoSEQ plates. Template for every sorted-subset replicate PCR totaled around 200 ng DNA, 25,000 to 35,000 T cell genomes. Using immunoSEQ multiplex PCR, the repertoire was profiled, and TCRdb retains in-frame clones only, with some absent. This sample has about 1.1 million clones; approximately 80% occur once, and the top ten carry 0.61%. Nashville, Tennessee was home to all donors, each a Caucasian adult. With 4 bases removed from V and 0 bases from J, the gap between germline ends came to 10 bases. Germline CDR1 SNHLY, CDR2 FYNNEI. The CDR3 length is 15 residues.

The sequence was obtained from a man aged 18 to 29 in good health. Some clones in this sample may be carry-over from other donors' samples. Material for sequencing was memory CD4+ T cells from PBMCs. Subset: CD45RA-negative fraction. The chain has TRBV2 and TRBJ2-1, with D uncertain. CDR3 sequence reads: CASSVEASSYNEQFF. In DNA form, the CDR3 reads TGTGCCAGCAGTGTCGAGGCTTCCTCCTACAATGAGCAGTTCTTC.